The clone carrying this T cell receptor (beta chain) was seen a single time. The data were taken from a study of cytomegalovirus exposure and HLA in healthy donors. The V gene end was trimmed by 3 bases and the J gene end by 0 bases; junction bases not matched to a gene: 7. The CDR3 runs to 17 residues. CDR1 is SGDLS, CDR2 YYNGEE, per germline. With 60 Vbeta and 13 Jbeta primers, the PCR was carried out. Some clones are missing from TCRdb's copy, which holds only in-frame ones; the method was immunoSEQ multiplex PCR. This table holds approximately 220,000 clones, roughly 88% found once. This receptor was identified in a boy under 10 years old in good health and CMV-seronegative. Sequencing was done on a sample of PBMCs. V and J are TRBV9 and TRBJ1-5, with 9 bases lining up with TRBD1. The CDR3 DNA is TGTGCCAGCAGCGCCGGGACAGGGAAATATAGCAATCAGCCCCAGCATTTT. Translating gives CASSAGTGKYSNQPQHF.